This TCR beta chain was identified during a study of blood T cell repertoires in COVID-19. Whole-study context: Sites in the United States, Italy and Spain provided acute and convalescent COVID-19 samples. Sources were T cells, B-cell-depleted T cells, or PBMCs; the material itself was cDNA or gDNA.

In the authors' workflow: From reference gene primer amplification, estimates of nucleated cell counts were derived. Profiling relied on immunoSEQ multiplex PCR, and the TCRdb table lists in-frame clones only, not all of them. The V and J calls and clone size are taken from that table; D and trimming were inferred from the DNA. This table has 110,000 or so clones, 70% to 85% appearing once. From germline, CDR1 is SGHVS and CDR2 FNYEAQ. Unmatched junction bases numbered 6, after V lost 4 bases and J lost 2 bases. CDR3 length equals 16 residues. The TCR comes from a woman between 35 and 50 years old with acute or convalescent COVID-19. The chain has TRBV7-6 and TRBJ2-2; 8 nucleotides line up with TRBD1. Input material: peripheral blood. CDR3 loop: CASSYDRGVNTGELFF. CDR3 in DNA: TGTGCCAGCAGCTACGACAGGGGAGTCAACACCGGGGAGCTGTTTTTT.